These 5 T cell receptor beta chains were all obtained from the same sample, sequenced in a study of T-cell reconstitution after alpha-beta-depleted transplantation in children. A TCRbeta library incorporating unique molecular identifiers was prepared. TCRdb reanalysed the PCR reads using MiXCR and keeps one entry per CDR3 protein. The sample holds hundreds of thousands of distinct CDR3 sequences; 10% to 15% are singletons and the top ten take about 2%. The sequencing used PBMCs, mostly from graft donor cells, collected 360 days after TCRalphabeta/CD19-depleted stem cell transplant. Source of these receptors: a male patient younger than 18 who had a stem cell transplant for acute myeloid leukemia, so the T cells may come from the graft donor.

The CDR3 DNA reads as TGTGCCAGCAGTTTCGTTGGCGGGGGGGACACTGAAGCTTTCTTT. Translation gives CASSFVGGGDTEAFF. The chain has TRBV27 and TRBJ1-1; a possible D gene is TRBD1 (5 bases). Trimming cost V 3 bases and J 3 bases, with 14 bases left between them. This CDR3 region has 15 residues. Germline V gives CDR1 MNHEY, CDR2 SMNVEV (reference sequence).

This clonotype showed up just a few times. The chain carries TRBV29-1 and TRBJ2-2, with a weak D call TRBD2 (7 bases). CDR3 length: 17 residues. The germline gives CDR1 SQVTM, CDR2 ANQGSEA. Trimming cost V 7 bases and J 6 bases, with 27 bases left between them. The DNA for the CDR3 is TGCAGCGCCGAAGGGGCCTTAGGGGGAGGGCGGTCCGGGGAGCTGTTTTTT. Its protein is CSAEGALGGGRSGELFF.

The V and J genes are TRBV7-3 and TRBJ2-2; 14 bases match TRBD2. The germline gives CDR1 SGHTA, CDR2 FQGTGA. V was pared by 5 bases and J by 5 bases, with 7 bases of the junction left unmatched. The CDR3 is made up of 17 amino acids. CDR3: CASSEFGLAGGTGELFF. The CDR3 nucleotides are TGTGCCAGCAGCGAATTCGGACTAGCGGGAGGTACCGGGGAGCTGTTTTTT.

The table lists this clonotype with a few counts. The chain is built from TRBV23-1 and TRBJ2-5; D is perhaps TRBD1 (5 bases). TRBV23-1 is given ORF status, its function remaining uncertain. With 3 bases removed from V and 5 bases from J, the gap between germline ends came to 16 bases. CDR3 size: 15 residues. The CDR3 reads CASSHRTQGMETQYF. For the CDR3, the DNA is TGCGCCAGCAGTCACCGGACACAAGGGATGGAGACCCAGTACTTC.

The chain carries TRBV15 and TRBJ2-1; D is ambiguous. The CDR3 contains 13 residues. V dropped 1 base and J dropped 4 bases, with 5 bases sitting between them. Germline CDR1 reads LNHNV; CDR2 reads YYDKDF (reference sequence). CDR3 protein: CATSRARYNEQFF. The CDR3 DNA is TGTGCCACCAGCAGAGCAAGGTACAATGAGCAGTTCTTC.